This T cell receptor (beta chain) was sequenced during a study of CD8 T cells in Susac syndrome. Study-level points and caveats: The study's TCR sequencing and HLA analysis covered a relatively small number of individuals, and the study acknowledged this.

This clonotype has only one observation. Its antigen is still unknown. Trimming shortened V by 2 bases and J by 10 bases, and 15 bases separated the two germline ends. The germline CDR1 and CDR2 sequences are MGHDK and SYGVNS. The CDR3 has 15 residues. The authors reverse transcribed roughly 0.5 to 1 ug RNA with random hexamers. It was immunoSEQ multiplex PCR that amplified TCR beta CDR3 across 54 Vbeta and 13 Jbeta. TCRdb itself ran the immunoSEQ multiplex PCR reads through MiXCR, one entry per CDR3 protein. The sample records about 250,000 distinct CDR3 sequences, 85% to 95% being singletons. Through negative isolation, CD4+ and CD8+ T cells were obtained, while TEMRA cells were enriched using FACS.

The chain combines TRBV25-1 with TRBJ1-6; D perhaps matches TRBD1 (5 bases). What was sequenced was CD4+ T cells from PBMCs. The TCR originated in a human donor with multiple sclerosis. The CDR3 is CASSEVRGVESPLHF. CDR3 DNA sequence: TGTGCCAGCAGTGAAGTAAGAGGGGTGGAATCACCCCTCCACTTT.